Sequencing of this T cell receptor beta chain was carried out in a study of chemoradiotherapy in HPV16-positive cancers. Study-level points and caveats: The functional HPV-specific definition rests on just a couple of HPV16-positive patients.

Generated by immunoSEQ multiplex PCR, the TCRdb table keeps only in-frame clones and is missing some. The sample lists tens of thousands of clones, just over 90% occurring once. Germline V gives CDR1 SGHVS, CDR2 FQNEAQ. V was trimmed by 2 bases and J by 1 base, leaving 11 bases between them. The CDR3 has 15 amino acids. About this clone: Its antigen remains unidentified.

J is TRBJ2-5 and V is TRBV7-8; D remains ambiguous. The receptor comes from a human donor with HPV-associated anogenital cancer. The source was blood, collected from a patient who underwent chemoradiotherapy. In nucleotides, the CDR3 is TGTGCCAGCAGCTTATCGGGCAGGTTCCAAGAGACCCAGTACTTC. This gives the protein CASSLSGRFQETQYF.